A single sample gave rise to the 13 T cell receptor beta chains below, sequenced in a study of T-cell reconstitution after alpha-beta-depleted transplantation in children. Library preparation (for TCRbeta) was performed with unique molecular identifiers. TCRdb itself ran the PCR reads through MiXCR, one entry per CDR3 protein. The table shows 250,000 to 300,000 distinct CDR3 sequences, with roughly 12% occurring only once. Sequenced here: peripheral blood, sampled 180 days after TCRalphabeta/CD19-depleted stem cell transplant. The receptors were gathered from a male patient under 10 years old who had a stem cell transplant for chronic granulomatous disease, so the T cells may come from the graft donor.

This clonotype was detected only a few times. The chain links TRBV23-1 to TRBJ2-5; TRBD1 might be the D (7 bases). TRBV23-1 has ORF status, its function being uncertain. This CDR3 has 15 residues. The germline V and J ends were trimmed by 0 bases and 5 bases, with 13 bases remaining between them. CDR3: CASSQSEGAGETQYF. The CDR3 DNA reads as TGCGCCAGCAGTCAATCGGAGGGGGCAGGGGAGACCCAGTACTTC.

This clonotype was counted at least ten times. The CDR3 DNA sequence: TGTGCCAGCAGGGCAAGGGGAACAGATACGCAGTATTTT. It codes for CASRARGTDTQYF. V gene TRBV5-6 combines with J gene TRBJ2-3; TRBD1 is a possible D gene (5 bases). V was shortened by 5 bases and J by 3 bases, with 10 bases between the two germline ends. The CDR3 covers 13 residues. Germline loops: CDR1 SGHDT, CDR2 YYEEEE.

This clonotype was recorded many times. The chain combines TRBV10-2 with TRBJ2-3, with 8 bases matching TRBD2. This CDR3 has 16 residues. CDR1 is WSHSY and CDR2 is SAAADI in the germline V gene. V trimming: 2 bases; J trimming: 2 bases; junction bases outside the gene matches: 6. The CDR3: CASSEMGGGYTDTQYF. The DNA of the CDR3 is TGCGCCAGCAGTGAGATGGGCGGGGGGTACACAGATACGCAGTATTTT.

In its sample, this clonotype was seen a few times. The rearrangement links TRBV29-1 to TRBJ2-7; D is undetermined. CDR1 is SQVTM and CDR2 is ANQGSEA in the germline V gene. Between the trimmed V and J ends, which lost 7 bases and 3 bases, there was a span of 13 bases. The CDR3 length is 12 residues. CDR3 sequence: CSATSSSYEQYF. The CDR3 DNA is TGCAGCGCTACCTCTTCAAGCTACGAGCAGTACTTC.

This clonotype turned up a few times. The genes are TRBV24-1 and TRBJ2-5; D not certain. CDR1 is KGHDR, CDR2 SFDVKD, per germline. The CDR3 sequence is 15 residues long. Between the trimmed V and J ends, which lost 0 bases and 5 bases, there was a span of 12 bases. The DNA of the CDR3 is TGTGCCACCAGTGATTTGAGTCTAACTGGGGAGACCCAGTACTTC. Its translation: CATSDLSLTGETQYF.

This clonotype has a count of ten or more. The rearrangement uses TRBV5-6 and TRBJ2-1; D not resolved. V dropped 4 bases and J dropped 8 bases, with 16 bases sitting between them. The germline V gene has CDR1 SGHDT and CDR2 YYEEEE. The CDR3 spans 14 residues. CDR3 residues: CASSPLPTVDEQFF. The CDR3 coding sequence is TGTGCCAGCAGCCCTCTGCCTACCGTGGATGAGCAGTTCTTC.

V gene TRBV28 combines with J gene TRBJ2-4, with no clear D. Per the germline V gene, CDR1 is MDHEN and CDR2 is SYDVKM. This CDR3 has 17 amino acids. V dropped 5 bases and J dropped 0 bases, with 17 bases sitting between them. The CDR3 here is CASSPSLQRLAKNIQYF. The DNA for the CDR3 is TGTGCCAGCAGTCCCTCGTTACAGAGACTAGCCAAAAACATTCAGTACTTC. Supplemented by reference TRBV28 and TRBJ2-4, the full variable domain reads DVKVTQSSRYLVKRTGEKVFLECVQDMDHENMFWYRQDPGLGLRLIYFSYDVKMKEKGDIPEGYSVSREKKERFSLILESASTNQTSMYLCASSPSLQRLAKNIQYFGAGTRLSVL.

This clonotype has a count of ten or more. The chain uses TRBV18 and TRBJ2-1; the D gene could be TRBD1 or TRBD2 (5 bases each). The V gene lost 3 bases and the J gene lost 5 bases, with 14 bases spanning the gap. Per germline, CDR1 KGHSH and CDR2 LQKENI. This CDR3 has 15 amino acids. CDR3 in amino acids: CASSPLAGRNNEQFF. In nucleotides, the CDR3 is TGTGCCAGCTCACCTTTGGCAGGGAGAAACAATGAGCAGTTCTTC.

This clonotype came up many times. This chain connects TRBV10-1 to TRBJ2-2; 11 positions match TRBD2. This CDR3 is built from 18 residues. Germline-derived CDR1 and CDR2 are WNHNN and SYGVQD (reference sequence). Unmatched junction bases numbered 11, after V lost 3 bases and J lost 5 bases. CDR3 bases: TGCGCCAGCAGTGACTCACCGGCTAGCGGGAGGAAGACCGGGGAGCTGTTTTTT. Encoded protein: CASSDSPASGRKTGELFF.

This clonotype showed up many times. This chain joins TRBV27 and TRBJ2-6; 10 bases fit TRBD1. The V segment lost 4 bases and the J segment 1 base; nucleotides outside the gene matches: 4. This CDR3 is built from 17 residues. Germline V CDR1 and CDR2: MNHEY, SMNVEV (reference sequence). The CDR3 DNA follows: TGTGCCAGCAGTTGGACAGGGGGTATATCTGGGGCCAACGTCCTGACTTTC. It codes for CASSWTGGISGANVLTF.

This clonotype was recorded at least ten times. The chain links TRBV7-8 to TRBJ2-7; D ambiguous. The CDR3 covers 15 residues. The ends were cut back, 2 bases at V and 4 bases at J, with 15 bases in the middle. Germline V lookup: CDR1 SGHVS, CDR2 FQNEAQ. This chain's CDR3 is CASSLTRLEGYEQYF. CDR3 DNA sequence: TGTGCCAGCAGCTTAACAAGATTGGAAGGGTACGAGCAGTACTTC.

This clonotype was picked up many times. The DNA of the CDR3 is TGTGCCAGCAGTTACCAACCGGGACACCGATCACCCCTCCACTTT. Residues: CASSYQPGHRSPLHF. V usage is TRBV6-9 and J usage is TRBJ1-6, with D possibly being TRBD1 (6 bases). V was clipped by 3 bases and J by 10 bases, with 16 bases between them. CDR3 length: 15 amino acids. The germline gives CDR1 MNHGY, CDR2 SVAAGI.

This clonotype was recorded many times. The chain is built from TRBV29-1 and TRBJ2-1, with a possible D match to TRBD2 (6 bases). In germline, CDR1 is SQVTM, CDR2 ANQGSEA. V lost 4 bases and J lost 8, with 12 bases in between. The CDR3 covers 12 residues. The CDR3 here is CSVGWGVDEQFF. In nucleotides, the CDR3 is TGCAGCGTTGGGTGGGGGGTCGATGAGCAGTTCTTC.